This T cell receptor (beta chain) was captured by sequencing in a study of early T cells in non-severe SARS-CoV-2 infection (dated by TCRdb to the early 2020s). In terms of the full investigation: Bulk RNA from unsorted whole blood was used for TCR sequencing, so alpha and beta chains could not be paired.

This clonotype was counted a few times. What this receptor recognizes is not known. Base qualities were left out, and no much larger clone turns up one base away. Receptor libraries were prepared by 5' RACE. TCRdb records NextSeq 500 as the sequencer. The TCR library protocol attached unique molecular identifiers to individual cDNA molecules to correct for sequencing error and PCR bias. Both TCR alpha and beta chains were sequenced, and tight co-correlation was observed between alpha and beta sequence abundances in each sample. As for the authors' bioinformatics: Decombinator V4 was used to perform V gene, J gene and CDR3 annotation of TCR sequences. TCRs were defined as expanded if a significant change between any two time points was detected under a Poisson model with p below 0.0001. Abundances of TCRs were expressed as counts per million after normalisation to the total number of TCRs sequenced in each sample. TRAV1-2 paired with TRAJ12, TRAJ20 or TRAJ33 defined MAIT TCRs, while TRAV10 paired with TRAJ18 defined iNKT TCRs. VDJdb, accessed 1 November 2021, was searched for CMV, EBV and SARS-CoV-2 annotated TCRs, with TCRs annotated for multiple antigens excluded. TCRdb handled the public reads itself, with Q25 trimming in fastp and clone calling in MiXCR, and kept productive beta chains. Rows merge per CDR3 protein into single entries with the most common DNA and genes. The V and J calls and clone size are TCRdb's, not the authors'. This sample has over 60,000 distinct CDR3 sequences in its table, and around 14% of those were observed once. About 4% of the sample goes to the ten largest clones.

Set within a cohort of healthcare workers in London, UK, this nested case-control study involved weekly PCR testing of nasopharyngeal swabs along with blood sampling. Healthcare workers were recruited between 23 and 31 March 2020, during the week of the UK lockdown, and were followed weekly for up to roughly 16 weeks. Overall study outcomes, separate from this receptor: VDJdb matching was skewed toward anti-spike CD8 responses and likely underestimated virus-specific expansions, missing private and CD4 specificities.

Looking up the germline V gene yields CDR1 MNHNS and CDR2 SASEGT. Deletion took 0 bases off V and 7 bases off J, with a span of 12 bases between the germline ends. There are 14 amino acids in the CDR3, from cysteine to phenylalanine inclusive. The sequence is cut down to CDR3 DNA, 42 bases in frame from base 1. The sequenced material came from whole blood. The clonotype was recovered from an adult who was a healthcare worker with PCR-confirmed SARS-CoV-2 infection or an uninfected control (not recorded which). This sequence uses TRBV6-1 and TRBJ1-2; TRBD1 is a weak D gene call, 6 bases matching. The CDR3 loop reads CASSEAGQLSGYTF. Read as DNA, the sequence is TGTGCCAGCAGTGAAGCAGGACAGTTGAGTGGCTACACCTTC.